This T cell receptor beta chain appears in the sequencing data of a study of blood T cell repertoires in COVID-19. Study background: Nucleic acid was either cDNA or gDNA, and it came from T cells, B-cell-depleted T cells, or PBMCs.

V was pared by 7 bases and J by 9 bases, with 18 bases between. Germline V gene sequence: CDR1 MNHEY, CDR2 SVGAGI. The CDR3 extends over 13 amino acids. Original processing methods: How many nucleated cells were present was estimated from reference gene primer amplification. Sequencing used immunoSEQ multiplex PCR; TCRdb keeps in-frame clones, though not all of them. The V and J calls and clone size come from that table; D and trimming were worked out from the DNA. The sample yields tens of thousands of clones, about four fifths seen once. The specimen was peripheral blood. This TCR came from an elderly woman with acute or convalescent COVID-19. The chain recombines TRBV6-5 with TRBJ1-2; a weak D match, TRBD1 (5 bases). CDR3 loop: CASKTELLRSYTF. The CDR3 DNA is TGTGCCAGCAAGACAGAGCTATTGCGTAGCTACACCTTC.